The TCR beta chain described here comes from a study of B cell selection in AIRE deficiency. Study observations and caveats: Shorter CDR3s marked shared Treg sequences, biased toward few non-templated insertions. About 30% of healthy-shared Treg TCRbeta sequences appeared in patient Tconv cells.

V lost 4 bases and J lost 2, with 13 bases in between. CDR1 is SQVTM, CDR2 ANQGSEA, per germline. CDR3 length: 14 residues. Libraries were prepared by immunoSEQ multiplex PCR; TCRdb keeps only in-frame clonotypes and omits some of them. The profile covers 2,500 to 3,500 clones, with around 79% appearing a single time and about 3.4% taken by the ten largest. Regulatory T cells were sorted as CD4+CD25hiCD127low/negative. A single count supports this clone. Its antigen is currently unknown. The V gene is TRBV29-1, the J gene TRBJ2-3; a possible D gene is TRBD1 (5 bases). Material for sequencing was Tregs sorted from PBMCs. This clonotype was obtained from a human donor with AIRE deficiency. This chain's CDR3 is CSVVGRRFTDTQYF. CDR3 DNA sequence: TGCAGCGTTGTGGGGCGTCGATTCACAGATACGCAGTATTTT.